Following are 22 T cell receptor beta chains from one sample sequenced in a study of T cell changes during pregnancy in multiple sclerosis. Clones were read by immunoSEQ multiplex PCR, and TCRdb kept only the in-frame ones, dropping some. The data show roughly 29,000 clones, over 75% seen once. The input for sequencing was CD8+ T cells from peripheral blood mononuclear cells, taken after pregnancy. These receptors were collected from a female donor with multiple sclerosis, enrolled in a pregnancy study.

This chain joins TRBV6-4 and TRBJ2-2; 8 nucleotides line up with TRBD2. The germline CDR1 and CDR2 sequences are MRHNA and SNTAGT. Trimming cost V 3 bases and J 7 bases; bases outside gene matches: 4. This CDR3 comprises 14 residues. CDR3 amino acids: CASSETSVNGELFF. The CDR3 DNA sequence: TGTGCCAGCAGTGAGACTAGCGTTAACGGGGAGCTGTTTTTT.

The table lists this clone with a count of one. The chain combines TRBV6-6 with TRBJ2-7; a possible D gene is TRBD1 (5 bases). CDR1 and CDR2 (germline): MNHNY, SVGAGI (reference sequence). This CDR3 region has 16 residues. V gave up 4 bases and J gave up 5 bases, with 21 bases separating them. CDR3 nucleotide sequence: TGTGCCAGCAGTTCTCGTACAGGCGGAGCCGCGGACGAGCAGTACTTC. Translation gives CASSSRTGGAADEQYF.

J is TRBJ2-1 and V is TRBV4-1; 9 bases are a match to TRBD1. V shed 5 bases and J 4 bases; nucleotides not matched to a gene: 9. CDR1 and CDR2 (germline): MGHRA, YSYEKL. The CDR3 length is 16 residues. The CDR3 nucleotides read TGCGCCAGCAGCGCCCTGGGACAGGGAGTTTACAATGAGCAGTTCTTC. This sequence encodes CASSALGQGVYNEQFF.

The CDR3 DNA sequence: TGCAGTGCTAGAGATTTCGGGGGCTACACCTTC. It translates to CSARDFGGYTF. The chain joins TRBV20-1 to TRBJ1-2; no firm D call. Germline CDR1 reads DFQATT; CDR2 reads SNEGSKA (reference sequence). Trimming removed 0 bases at V and 8 bases at J, with 7 bases between. There are 11 residues in the CDR3.

This clone was observed once. The rearrangement links TRBV29-1 to TRBJ2-2, with 7 bases matching TRBD2. CDR3 length equals 14 residues. CDR1 is SQVTM, CDR2 ANQGSEA, per germline. After removal of 3 bases from V and 6 bases from J, the junction contained 7 bases not matched to a gene. The CDR3, as DNA: TGCAGCGTTGATGGCGGGAGTAGTTCCGGGGAGCTGTTTTTT. It codes for CSVDGGSSSGELFF.

The gene calls are TRBV29-1 and TRBJ1-2; D is unresolved. This CDR3 has 12 amino acids. Trimming stripped 1 base from V and 5 bases from J, with 8 bases between. The germline V gene has CDR1 SQVTM and CDR2 ANQGSEA. DNA of the CDR3: TGCAGCGTTGAAGCCCTAGAATATGGCTACACCTTC. This codes for CSVEALEYGYTF.

The chain carries TRBV7-2 and TRBJ2-7; 9 bases match TRBD1. The CDR3 length is 15 residues. After removal of 5 bases from V and 6 bases from J, the junction contained 11 bases not matched to a gene. Per the germline V gene, CDR1 is SGHTA and CDR2 is FQGNSA. The CDR3 reads CASSVSGTGYSEQYF. The CDR3 coding sequence is TGTGCCAGCAGCGTATCCGGGACAGGGTATAGCGAGCAGTACTTC.

The rearrangement links TRBV6-5 to TRBJ2-2; TRBD1 aligns across 7 bases. The CDR3 covers 14 residues. Trimming cost V 4 bases and J 7 bases; bases outside gene matches: 6. Germline CDR1 reads MNHEY; CDR2 reads SVGAGI. The CDR3 region has the DNA TGTGCCAGCAGTTTTACAGGGGAGCACGGGGAGCTGTTTTTT. This encodes CASSFTGEHGELFF.

The chain couples TRBV4-1 to TRBJ2-7, with 11 bases fitting TRBD2. Germline V lookup: CDR1 MGHRA, CDR2 YSYEKL. The CDR3 extends over 15 amino acids. J gave up 1 base and V 1 base, and 0 bases lay outside the gene matches. As DNA, the CDR3 is TGCGCCAGCAGCCAAGGACTAGCGGGGTCCTACGAGCAGTACTTC. Translated, it gives CASSQGLAGSYEQYF.

The chain has TRBV5-1 and TRBJ2-7, with D possibly TRBD1 on 5 matching bases. V lost 4 bases to trimming and J lost 2 bases, with 10 bases between them. This CDR3 has 13 amino acids. The germline gives CDR1 SGHRS, CDR2 YFSETQ. CDR3 loop: CASSTDNPYEQYF. The CDR3 DNA sequence: TGCGCCAGCAGCACGGACAATCCCTACGAGCAGTACTTC. The full variable domain, its missing parts supplied by reference TRBV5-1 and TRBJ2-7, is KAGVTQTPRYLIKTRGQQVTLSCSPISGHRSVSWYQQTPGQGLQFLFEYFSETQRNKGNFPGRFSGRQFSNSRSEMNVSTLELGDSALYLCASSTDNPYEQYFGPGTRLTVT.

The chain carries TRBV4-3 and TRBJ2-7; D possibly uses TRBD1 or TRBD2 (10 bases each). V was shortened by 0 bases and J by 4 bases, with 31 bases between the two germline ends. This CDR3 comprises 21 residues. CDR1 is LGHNA and CDR2 is YSLEER in the germline V gene. CDR3 loop: CASSQDRGDRGKREGPYEQYF. The CDR3 DNA reads TGCGCCAGCAGCCAAGATAGGGGGGACAGGGGTAAGCGGGAGGGCCCTTACGAGCAGTACTTC.

V is TRBV27 and J is TRBJ2-7; a weak D match, TRBD2 (6 bases). In germline, CDR1 is MNHEY, CDR2 SMNVEV (reference sequence). The CDR3 loop spans 14 amino acids. V shed 5 bases and J shed 2 bases, with 13 bases lying between them. Here the CDR3 DNA reads TGTGCCAGCAGTCCCGGGACTTCCACCTACGAGCAGTACTTC. Residues: CASSPGTSTYEQYF.

The chain has TRBV2 and TRBJ2-3; 8 bases fit TRBD1. This CDR3 has 17 amino acids. Germline values: CDR1 SNHLY, CDR2 FYNNEI. Trimming cost V 6 bases and J 4 bases; bases outside gene matches: 15. CDR3 loop: CASSRGRGARRADTQYF. DNA for the CDR3: TGTGCCAGCAGCAGGGGGCGAGGAGCACGGCGGGCAGATACGCAGTATTTT.

The table lists this clone with a count of one. This chain connects TRBV6-5 to TRBJ2-7; tentative D call: TRBD1 (6 bases). V lost 5 bases, J lost 0 bases, and 11 bases lay in between. CDR3 length equals 14 residues. Germline CDR1 MNHEY, CDR2 SVGAGI. CDR3 protein: CASSAQGSSYEQYF. The CDR3 coding sequence is TGTGCCAGCAGTGCCCAGGGGTCCTCCTACGAGCAGTACTTC.

A note on this clone: Other DNA sequences in the sample encode the same CDR3. This sequence joins TRBV5-1 and TRBJ1-1; possibly TRBD1 for D (5 bases). Trimming cost V 2 bases and J 0 bases, with 14 bases left between them. The CDR3 length is 16 residues. Per germline, CDR1 SGHRS and CDR2 YFSETQ. The CDR3 sequence: CASSFSTGLMNTEAFF. CDR3 bases: TGCGCCAGCAGCTTCTCAACGGGACTGATGAACACTGAAGCTTTCTTT.

The chain employs TRBV4-2 and TRBJ1-4, with TRBD1 matching over 9 bases. The V gene end was trimmed by 5 bases and the J gene end by 8 bases; junction bases not matched to a gene: 9. Germline V gives CDR1 LGHNA, CDR2 YNFKEQ. This CDR3 contains 15 residues. The CDR3 region is CASSKQQGAGEKLFF. CDR3 coding DNA: TGTGCCAGCAGCAAACAACAGGGGGCCGGGGAAAAACTGTTTTTT.

The chain combines TRBV27 with TRBJ2-7; 9 positions match TRBD2. The junction had 6 bases not matched to a gene; V was cut back by 4 bases and J by 2 bases. The CDR3 has 15 residues. Germline CDR1 and CDR2: MNHEY and SMNVEV (reference sequence). The CDR3 loop is CASSSFLAGTYEQYF. The CDR3 nucleotides are TGTGCCAGCAGTTCCTTTCTAGCGGGAACCTACGAGCAGTACTTC.

This rearrangement joins TRBV7-9 to TRBJ1-5; the D gene is possibly TRBD1 (6 bases). This CDR3 comprises 16 residues. The V gene's germline CDR1 is SEHNR and CDR2 FQNEAQ (reference sequence). V was shortened by 5 bases and J by 2 bases, with 16 bases between the two germline ends. CDR3 loop: CASSPAKPGGNQPQHF. CDR3 sequence (DNA): TGTGCCAGCAGCCCCGCGAAGCCAGGGGGCAATCAGCCCCAGCATTTT.

V usage is TRBV7-6 and J usage is TRBJ1-5; 12 bases align to TRBD1. Germline values: CDR1 SGHVS, CDR2 FNYEAQ. The V and J ends lost 2 bases and 6 bases, in that order; junction bases with no gene match: 5. This CDR3 region has 16 residues. The CDR3 DNA is TGTGCCAGCAGCTTATCTGGGACAGGGGGCGGTCAGCCCCAGCATTTT. Translated: CASSLSGTGGGQPQHF.

J is TRBJ2-3 and V is TRBV30; D ambiguous. V was trimmed by 8 bases and J by 6 bases, leaving 15 bases between them. The CDR3 is 12 amino acids. Looked up from germline, CDR1 is GTSNPN and CDR2 is SVGIG (reference sequence). The CDR3 nucleotides are TGTGCCCGCGCGAGGTGGGTCGATACGCAGTATTTT. Translation: CARARWVDTQYF.

This chain uses TRBV27 with TRBJ2-1, with 11 bases fitting TRBD2. After removal of 8 bases from V and 4 bases from J, the junction contained 1 base not matched to a gene. The CDR3 loop spans 13 amino acids. The germline gives CDR1 MNHEY, CDR2 SMNVEV (reference sequence). Here the CDR3 reads CASGTSGYNEQFF. The CDR3 DNA follows: TGTGCCAGCGGGACTAGCGGTTACAATGAGCAGTTCTTC.

The chain employs TRBV2 and TRBJ1-1; 9 positions match TRBD1. The germline V gene encodes CDR1 SNHLY and CDR2 FYNNEI. The CDR3 totals 16 residues. After removal of 6 bases from V and 1 base from J, the junction contained 9 bases not matched to a gene. The CDR3 bases are TGTGCCAGCAGAGGGAGACCGACAGGGGGGAACACTGAAGCTTTCTTT. Protein sequence: CASRGRPTGGNTEAFF.